These 26 T cell receptor beta chains came from one sample sequenced in a study of blood T cell repertoires in COVID-19. The method was immunoSEQ multiplex PCR; TCRdb's version includes in-frame clones alone and lacks a portion of them. The data show a few hundred thousand clones, with about 91% seen just once and 1.2% to 1.5% held by the top ten. Sequencing was done on a sample of peripheral blood. All receptors come from a man older than 75 with acute or convalescent COVID-19.

The genes are TRBV4-2 and TRBJ1-1; D may be TRBD1 (5 bases). Germline V CDR1 and CDR2: LGHNA, YNFKEQ. V gave up 5 bases and J gave up 3 bases, with 10 bases separating them. The CDR3 is 13 residues long. The CDR3 spells CASSRGIDTEAFF. CDR3 sequence (DNA): TGTGCCAGCAGCAGGGGAATCGACACTGAAGCTTTCTTT.

The chain has TRBV19 and TRBJ2-7; D might be TRBD2 (5 bases). Germline loops: CDR1 LNHDA, CDR2 SQIVND (reference sequence). V was pared by 2 bases and J by 4 bases, with 15 bases between. The CDR3 covers 15 residues. This CDR3 is CASSIRPTGIYEQYF. In nucleotides, the CDR3 is TGTGCCAGTAGTATAAGGCCGACGGGAATATACGAGCAGTACTTC.

The chain uses TRBV6-5 and TRBJ2-2, with D unclear. V lost 7 bases to trimming and J lost 0 bases, with 12 bases between them. Germline-derived CDR1 and CDR2 are MNHEY and SVGAGI. This CDR3 is 15 amino acids long. The CDR3 is CASTLNRANTGELFF. Here the CDR3 DNA reads TGTGCCAGCACCCTTAACCGCGCGAACACCGGGGAGCTGTTTTTT.

DNA of the CDR3: TGTGCCAGCTCACGGAACGGGGGGAACCAAGAGACCCAGTACTTC. It encodes CASSRNGGNQETQYF. V gene TRBV18 combines with J gene TRBJ2-5, with TRBD2 matching 7 bases. The CDR3 runs to 15 residues. Germline assignment: CDR1 KGHSH and CDR2 LQKENI. The V segment lost 4 bases and the J segment 0 bases; nucleotides outside the gene matches: 5.

The count of this clone is one. The chain combines TRBV28 with TRBJ1-1; TRBD1 aligns across 8 bases. The V segment lost 4 bases and the J segment 0 bases; nucleotides outside the gene matches: 4. This CDR3 has 15 amino acids. From germline, CDR1 is MDHEN and CDR2 SYDVKM. The CDR3 region is CASSSRQGLNTEAFF. The CDR3 DNA sequence: TGTGCCAGCAGTTCCCGACAGGGGCTGAACACTGAAGCTTTCTTT.

This clone was counted between two and nine times. The chain couples TRBV28 to TRBJ2-2, with D unclear. This CDR3 has 15 amino acids. V was cut by 2 bases and J by 5 bases, with 12 bases left in between. In germline, CDR1 is MDHEN, CDR2 SYDVKM. The CDR3 loop reads CASSLPERSTGELFF. CDR3 DNA: TGTGCCAGCAGTTTACCGGAGAGAAGTACCGGGGAGCTGTTTTTT.

This clone was counted a single time. The rearrangement uses TRBV9 and TRBJ1-3; tentative D call: TRBD1 (5 bases). CDR3 length equals 14 residues. CDR1 is SGDLS and CDR2 is YYNGEE in the germline V gene. Trimming took 3 bases from V and 4 from J, leaving 11 bases between them. DNA of the CDR3: TGTGCCAGCAGCGACAAGGGGTGGGGAAACACCATATATTTT. This sequence encodes CASSDKGWGNTIYF. The full variable domain, rest sourced from reference TRBV9 and TRBJ1-3, is DSGVTQTPKHLITATGQRVTLRCSPRSGDLSVYWYQQSLDQGLQFLIQYYNGEERAKGNILERFSAQQFPDLHSELNLSSLELGDSALYFCASSDKGWGNTIYFGEGSWLTVV.

The gene calls are TRBV10-3 and TRBJ2-1, with 9 bases fitting TRBD2. The V and J ends lost 3 bases and 4 bases, in that order; junction bases with no gene match: 7. This CDR3 spans 16 amino acids. Germline loops: CDR1 ENHRY, CDR2 SYGVKD. The chain's CDR3 is CAISDSGLAGYNEQFF. The CDR3 bases are TGTGCCATCAGTGACTCCGGGCTAGCGGGATACAATGAGCAGTTCTTC.

The chain has TRBV2 and TRBJ2-3; maybe TRBD2 (6 bases). V was pared by 6 bases and J by 3 bases, with 10 bases between. In germline, CDR1 is SNHLY, CDR2 FYNNEI. The CDR3 is 13 amino acids. This chain's CDR3 is CASRGLWTDTQYF. CDR3 bases: TGTGCCAGCAGGGGACTGTGGACAGATACGCAGTATTTT.

This chain uses TRBV9 with TRBJ1-2; D is unclear. Germline loops: CDR1 SGDLS, CDR2 YYNGEE. The V and J ends lost 4 bases and 8 bases respectively, with 12 bases between them. The CDR3 sequence is 12 residues long. The CDR3 DNA follows: TGTGCCAGCAGCCCATATATGCGGGGCTACACCTTC. Its translation: CASSPYMRGYTF. Together with reference TRBV9 and TRBJ1-2, the CDR3 gives the full variable domain: DSGVTQTPKHLITATGQRVTLRCSPRSGDLSVYWYQQSLDQGLQFLIQYYNGEERAKGNILERFSAQQFPDLHSELNLSSLELGDSALYFCASSPYMRGYTFGSGTRLTVV.

The rearrangement uses TRBV19 and TRBJ1-5; D perhaps matches TRBD1 (5 bases). The ends were cut back, 6 bases at V and 2 bases at J, with 23 bases in the middle. This CDR3 spans 18 amino acids. The germline CDR1 and CDR2 sequences are LNHDA and SQIVND (reference sequence). The CDR3, as DNA: TGTGCCAGTAGCCCATTGGGTACAGGAACATTTGGCAATCAGCCCCAGCATTTT. Protein sequence: CASSPLGTGTFGNQPQHF.

This chain joins TRBV7-3 and TRBJ2-3; D unclear. Trimming left V 2 bases short and J 6 bases short, with 15 bases between. The CDR3 totals 15 residues. Germline values: CDR1 SGHTA, CDR2 FQGTGA. This chain's CDR3 is CASSLLGGLRDTQYF. CDR3 in DNA: TGTGCCAGCAGCTTACTTGGCGGCCTCCGGGATACGCAGTATTTT.

The rearrangement uses TRBV19 and TRBJ1-5; possibly TRBD1 for D (5 bases). Germline V lookup: CDR1 LNHDA, CDR2 SQIVND (reference sequence). Deletions cut 7 bases from V and 1 base from J, with 20 bases between. The CDR3 is 17 amino acids. CDR3 sequence reads: CASTPRVGQVSNQPQHF. The CDR3 DNA reads as TGTGCCAGTACCCCTAGAGTGGGGCAGGTGAGCAATCAGCCCCAGCATTTT.

The count of this clone is one. V and J are TRBV11-2 and TRBJ2-7; unclear D gene. V lost 2 bases and J lost 3, with 8 bases in between. The CDR3 is 13 amino acids. The germline V gene has CDR1 SGHAT and CDR2 FQNNGV. The CDR3 DNA reads TGTGCCAGCAGCTTATCTCAGGTCTACGAGCAGTACTTC. Encoded protein: CASSLSQVYEQYF.

V is TRBV18 and J is TRBJ1-2; a weak D match, TRBD1 (5 bases). The CDR3 is 15 amino acids. Germline-derived CDR1 and CDR2 are KGHSH and LQKENI. The V end was cut by 2 bases, the J end by 0 bases, with 10 bases between. This CDR3 is CASSPRQGSNYGYTF. The CDR3 DNA follows: TGTGCCAGCTCACCAAGGCAGGGTTCTAACTATGGCTACACCTTC. The entire variable domain, with the rest obtained from reference TRBV18 and TRBJ1-2, is as follows: NAGVMQNPRHLVRRRGQEARLRCSPMKGHSHVYWYRQLPEEGLKFMVYLQKENIIDESGMPKERFSAEFPKEGPSILRIQQVVRGDSAAYFCASSPRQGSNYGYTFGSGTRLTVV.

The CDR3 bases are TGTGCCAGCTCACCCGCGGCTAGCGGGGATACGCAGTATTTT. Encoded protein: CASSPAASGDTQYF. The V call is TRBV18, the J call TRBJ2-3, with 8 bases aligning to TRBD2. The CDR3 sequence is 14 residues long. V shed 3 bases, J shed 6 bases, and the junction held 5 bases outside the gene matches. Germline values: CDR1 KGHSH, CDR2 LQKENI.

The V gene is TRBV6-1, the J gene TRBJ1-2; TRBD1 might be the D (6 bases). Trimming left V 3 bases short and J 8 bases short, with 13 bases between. Per germline, CDR1 MNHNS and CDR2 SASEGT. The CDR3 loop spans 13 amino acids. CDR3 loop: CASSETGRLGYTF. In nucleotides, the CDR3 is TGTGCCAGCAGTGAGACAGGAAGACTAGGCTACACCTTC.

The chain is built from TRBV13 and TRBJ1-3; 7 bases match TRBD1. Germline loops: CDR1 PRHDT, CDR2 FYEKMQ (reference sequence). After removal of 4 bases from V and 0 bases from J, the junction contained 6 bases not matched to a gene. The CDR3 is made up of 16 amino acids. CDR3 region: CASSYKTGSSGNTIYF. The CDR3 DNA reads TGTGCCAGCAGCTATAAGACAGGGAGCTCTGGAAACACCATATATTTT.

This chain joins TRBV27 and TRBJ1-1; 7 bases match TRBD1. In germline, CDR1 is MNHEY, CDR2 SMNVEV (reference sequence). The CDR3 sequence is 17 residues long. J lost 2 bases, V lost 6 bases, and 15 bases had no gene match. The CDR3 DNA reads as TGTGCCAGCAGCCCTCTACACGGACAGGCGGGAAACACTGAAGCTTTCTTT. It translates to CASSPLHGQAGNTEAFF.

This clone was found once. The J gene is TRBJ1-2, the V gene TRBV7-2, with 10 bases fitting TRBD1. The CDR3 sequence is 13 residues long. The ends lost 8 bases at V and 4 bases at J; junction bases unmatched: 4. Germline CDR1 reads SGHTA; CDR2 reads FQGNSA. The DNA for the CDR3 is TGTGCCAGCCGGGACAGGGGTTTCTATGGCTACACCTTC. This codes for CASRDRGFYGYTF.

The CDR3 reads CASSAFYEQYF. CDR3 nucleotides: TGTGCCAGCAGTGCCTTTTACGAGCAGTACTTC. The gene calls are TRBV2 and TRBJ2-7; D not resolved. The V gene lost 4 bases and the J gene lost 4 bases, with 5 bases spanning the gap. Germline-derived CDR1 and CDR2 are SNHLY and FYNNEI. The CDR3 is 11 amino acids.

This clone was counted a single time. V usage is TRBV7-2 and J usage is TRBJ2-7; D possibly corresponds to TRBD1 (6 bases). V gave up 3 bases and J gave up 2 bases, with 11 bases separating them. Germline CDR1 is SGHTA and CDR2 is FQGNSA. The CDR3 contains 14 residues. The CDR3 sequence: CASSFGDNTYEQYF. CDR3 bases: TGTGCCAGCAGCTTCGGGGACAATACCTACGAGCAGTACTTC.

This chain joins TRBV2 and TRBJ2-2, with 7 bases aligning to TRBD1. The CDR3 loop spans 14 amino acids. Trimming cost V 7 bases and J 6 bases; bases outside gene matches: 8. The V gene's germline CDR1 is SNHLY and CDR2 FYNNEI. CDR3 nucleotide sequence: TGTGCCAGCATTAGACAGGGTCGTGCCGGGGAGCTGTTTTTT. Translated, it gives CASIRQGRAGELFF. Combining the CDR3 with reference TRBV2 and TRBJ2-2 gives the whole variable domain EPEVTQTPSHQVTQMGQEVILRCVPISNHLYFYWYRQILGQKVEFLVSFYNNEISEKSEIFDDQFSVERPDGSNFTLKIRSTKLEDSAMYFCASIRQGRAGELFFGEGSRLTVL.

The CDR3 region has the DNA TGTGCCAGCAGCTTGAAAGCAGGGGGAGAGACCCAGTACTTC. Translated: CASSLKAGGETQYF. The chain is built from TRBV5-6 and TRBJ2-5; 7 bases line up with TRBD1. This CDR3 contains 14 residues. Germline assignment: CDR1 SGHDT and CDR2 YYEEEE. Trimming at V came to 1 base and at J to 4 bases, leaving 4 bases not matched to a gene.

The V call is TRBV5-4, the J call TRBJ2-5, with 7 bases identical to TRBD1. Losses at the gene ends were 4 bases for V and 3 bases for J; bases not matched to a gene: 6. Germline values: CDR1 SGHNT, CDR2 YYREEE (reference sequence). The CDR3 is 14 residues long. The CDR3 sequence is CASSPKDREETQYF. CDR3 coding DNA: TGTGCCAGCAGCCCGAAAGACAGGGAAGAGACCCAGTACTTC.

On this clone: Other nucleotide sequences from this sample produce the same CDR3. The chain employs TRBV7-2 and TRBJ1-6; a possible D gene is TRBD1 (6 bases). Germline-derived CDR1 and CDR2 are SGHTA and FQGNSA. This CDR3 has 14 residues. Trimming took 5 bases from V and 4 from J, leaving 9 bases between them. CDR3 amino acids: CASSPGQYNSPLHF. CDR3 DNA: TGTGCCAGCAGCCCAGGACAGTATAATTCACCCCTCCACTTT.